This TCR beta chain is from a study of PD-L1 blockade in urothelial cancer. Study information: Bladder-origin urothelial cancer in males covered about 85% of the 29 patients. Timepoints chosen for blood analysis were 3 weeks (second dose) and 6 weeks after treatment start. A median of 141,255 T cells was found in the blood samples. Findings of the study overall: Survival was better when pretreatment blood TCR clonality fell below the median.

Time point denoted: pretreatment peripheral blood. CDR3 length: 15 amino acids. From germline, CDR1 is MNHNS and CDR2 SASEGT. After removal of 4 bases from V and 4 bases from J, the junction contained 6 bases not matched to a gene. The data were produced by immunoSEQ multiplex PCR, yet TCRdb's version contains in-frame clones alone and is incomplete. The sample consists of tens of thousands of clones, 65% to 90% of them appearing once. Points on this clone: Its specificity is not known.

The sequence was collected from a man in his 70s with urothelial cancer. The chain uses TRBV6-1 and TRBJ2-3; 9 bases match TRBD1. This sample comprised PBMCs, obtained around atezolizumab (anti-PD-L1) treatment. The CDR3 nucleotides read TGTGCCAGCAGTGGACAGGGGGTGATCTCAGATACGCAGTATTTT. Translating it yields CASSGQGVISDTQYF.